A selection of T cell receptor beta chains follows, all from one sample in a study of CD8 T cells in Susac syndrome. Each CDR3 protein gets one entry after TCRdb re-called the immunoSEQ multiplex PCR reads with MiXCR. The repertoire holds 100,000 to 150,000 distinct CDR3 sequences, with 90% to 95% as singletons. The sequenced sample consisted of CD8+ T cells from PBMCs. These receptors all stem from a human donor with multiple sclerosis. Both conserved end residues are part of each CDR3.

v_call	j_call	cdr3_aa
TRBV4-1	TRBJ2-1	CASSHEGQVEYNEQFF
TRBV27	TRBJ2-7	CASSLSGPYEQYF
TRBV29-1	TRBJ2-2	CSVERRSTGELFF
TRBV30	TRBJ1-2	CAWTQLRGARSYGYTF
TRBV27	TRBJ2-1	CASSLPTGTSKSSYNEQFF
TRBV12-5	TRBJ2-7	CASGLVHWTMVPEQYF
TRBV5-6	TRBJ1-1	CASSDDRHPEAFF
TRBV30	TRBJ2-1	CAWSDNNEQFF
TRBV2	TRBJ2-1	CAISGQGLAGGVDEQFF
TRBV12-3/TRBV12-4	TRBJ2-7	CASSFASYEQYF
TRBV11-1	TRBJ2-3	CASSPHKVGTDTQYF
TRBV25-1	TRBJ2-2	CASSEEGNTGELFF
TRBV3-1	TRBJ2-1	CASSQDIRARHNEQFF
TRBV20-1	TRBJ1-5	CSARGDRGQPQHF
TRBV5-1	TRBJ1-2	CASSSGFIWGALQYLLPTYGYTF
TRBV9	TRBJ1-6	CASSEDGAGNSPLHF
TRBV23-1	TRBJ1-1	CASSHFVGDRAQGAFF
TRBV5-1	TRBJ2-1	CASSLAPGGRDGNEQFF
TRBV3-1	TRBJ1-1	CASRHLGERTEAFF
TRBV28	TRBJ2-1	CASSAGTDYNEQFF
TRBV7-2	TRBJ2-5	CASRDFEETQYF
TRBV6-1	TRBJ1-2	CASSNRNFYGYTF
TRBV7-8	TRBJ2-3	CASTSSGSGRDTQYF
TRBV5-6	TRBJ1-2	CASSSGTVYGYTF
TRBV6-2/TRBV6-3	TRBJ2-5	CASGQTRRDQETQYF
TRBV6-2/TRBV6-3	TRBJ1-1	CASSQTGRAQTEAFF
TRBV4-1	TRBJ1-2	CASSQDGSVFEGYNYGYTF
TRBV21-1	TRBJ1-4	CASSKGSRAVFF
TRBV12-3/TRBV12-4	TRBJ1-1	CASTLGETTEAFF
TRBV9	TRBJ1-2	CASSAEDRGYGYTF
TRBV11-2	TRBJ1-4	CASSSADRGRTNEKLFF
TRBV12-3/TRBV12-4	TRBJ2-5	CASSFVASIQETQYF
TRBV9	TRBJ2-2	CASSVEPGPYTGELFF
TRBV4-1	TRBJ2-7	CASSHRQGSYEQYF
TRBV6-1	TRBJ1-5	CASSERQGSSNQPQHF
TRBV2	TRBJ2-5	CARPLAEPQETQYF
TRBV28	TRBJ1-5	CASSETGTGVQPQHF
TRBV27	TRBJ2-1	CASSPGTSVRNEQFF
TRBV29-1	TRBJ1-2	CSVEDMRQGARGYTF
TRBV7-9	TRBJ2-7	CASSDPGQSYEQYF
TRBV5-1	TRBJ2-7	CASSLDQGGSREQYF